This T cell receptor beta chain came from a study of cytomegalovirus exposure and HLA in healthy donors. Study results and limitations: TRBV6-2, TRBV6-3 and some other V segments were unresolvable in 87-base-pair reads.

This clone was seen a handful of times. As yet, its antigen is unknown. This CDR3 spans 16 amino acids. PCR primers comprised 60 Vbeta and 13 Jbeta primers. Method: immunoSEQ multiplex PCR; TCRdb's copy keeps in-frame clones and lacks some. Among roughly 62,000 clones listed, about 81% were seen once. The genes are TRBV21-1 and TRBJ2-1; the D segment call TRBD2 is taken from the table without a DNA check. TRBV21-1 is labeled a pseudogene. This clonotype was obtained from a woman aged 25-40 years in good health and CMV-seronegative. Sequencing input: PBMCs. CDR3 nucleotides: TGTGCCAGCTCCCAAAGCCGGGAGGGCCCCTACAATGAGCAGTTCTTC. The encoded protein is CASSQSREGPYNEQFF.